Following are 30 T cell receptor beta chains from one sample sequenced in a study of immune evolution from preneoplasia to lung adenocarcinoma. Produced via immunoSEQ multiplex PCR; TCRdb's table is partial and in-frame only. The sample has some 7,400 clones; 75% to 85% are singletons. Material: FFPE minimally invasive lung adenocarcinoma tissue. These receptors all stem from a person aged 70 to 79 with lung adenocarcinoma.

The chain is built from TRBV5-4 and TRBJ2-7; D is unclear. V was clipped by 4 bases and J by 3 bases, with 20 bases between them. Looked up from germline, CDR1 is SGHNT and CDR2 is YYREEE (reference sequence). This CDR3 spans 16 amino acids. CDR3 DNA: TGTGCCAGCAGCCGAGATCCCGTGGGGTCTAGCTACGAGCAGTACTTC. Translating it yields CASSRDPVGSSYEQYF.

The chain joins TRBV7-9 to TRBJ2-1; the D gene is possibly TRBD2 (7 bases). There are 12 residues in the CDR3. V was cut by 8 bases and J by 12 bases, with 17 bases left in between. CDR1 and CDR2 from the germline V gene are SEHNR and FQNEAQ (reference sequence). The CDR3 nucleotides read TGTGCCAGCGGCCCCGGGGGGCAGGGGCAGTTCTTC. Protein product: CASGPGGQGQFF.

In its sample, this clone was seen a few times. The CDR3 sequence: CASSRTSGDYEQYF. CDR3 nucleotides: TGTGCCAGCAGTCGGACTAGCGGGGACTACGAGCAGTACTTC. The rearrangement uses TRBV6-5 and TRBJ2-7; TRBD2 matches at 12 bases. The CDR3 spans 14 residues. Germline V gene data show CDR1 as MNHEY and CDR2 as SVGAGI. The junction had 2 bases not matched to a gene; V was cut back by 5 bases and J by 3 bases.

The chain combines TRBV4-3 with TRBJ2-7; D not certain. There are 14 residues in the CDR3. The ends were cut back, 3 bases at V and 3 bases at J, with 12 bases in the middle. Germline V gene data show CDR1 as LGHNA and CDR2 as YSLEER. The CDR3 loop is CASSHSGFGYEQYF. CDR3 nucleotide sequence: TGCGCCAGCAGCCATTCCGGATTTGGCTACGAGCAGTACTTC.

The chain carries TRBV5-4 and TRBJ1-2; D is ambiguous. Germline V gene lookup returns CDR1 SGHNT and CDR2 YYREEE (reference sequence). CDR3 length equals 15 residues. Trimming removed 1 base at V and 5 bases at J, with 15 bases between. CDR3 in amino acids: CASSLHLEGRYGYTF. The CDR3 DNA sequence: TGTGCCAGCAGCTTGCACTTAGAAGGGAGGTATGGCTACACCTTC.

CDR3 in amino acids: CASSLGQGGFYNEQFF. The CDR3 DNA sequence: TGCGCCAGCAGCTTGGGCCAGGGTGGCTTCTACAATGAGCAGTTCTTC. The chain recombines TRBV5-1 with TRBJ2-1, with D perhaps TRBD1 (5 bases). Germline loops: CDR1 SGHRS, CDR2 YFSETQ. V was shortened by 0 bases and J by 3 bases, with 13 bases between the two germline ends. The CDR3 has 16 residues. Combining the CDR3 with reference TRBV5-1 and TRBJ2-1 gives the whole variable domain KAGVTQTPRYLIKTRGQQVTLSCSPISGHRSVSWYQQTPGQGLQFLFEYFSETQRNKGNFPGRFSGRQFSNSRSEMNVSTLELGDSALYLCASSLGQGGFYNEQFFGPGTRLTVL.

There are a few counts of this clone. The chain has TRBV9 and TRBJ2-1, with D possibly TRBD2 on 6 matching bases. V was shortened by 0 bases and J by 13 bases, with 29 bases between the two germline ends. Per the germline V gene, CDR1 is SGDLS and CDR2 is YYNGEE. The CDR3 covers 18 residues. The CDR3 protein is CASSVAEGQGVAATKQFF. The CDR3 DNA reads as TGTGCCAGCAGCGTAGCGGAGGGGCAGGGAGTCGCTGCGACTAAACAGTTCTTC.

The genes are TRBV5-5 and TRBJ2-2; 8 bases fit TRBD1. This CDR3 has 14 residues. Germline CDR1 is SGHKS and CDR2 is YYEKEE (reference sequence). V was pared by 6 bases and J by 0 bases, with 1 base of the junction left unmatched. CDR3 in amino acids: CASKTGANTGELFF. CDR3 coding DNA: TGTGCCAGCAAGACAGGGGCGAACACCGGGGAGCTGTTTTTT.

This clone occurred a few times. This chain connects TRBV5-1 to TRBJ1-2; unclear D gene. Trimming removed 4 bases from V and 2 bases from J, with 6 bases in between. Germline CDR1 is SGHRS and CDR2 is YFSETQ. There are 12 residues in the CDR3. This CDR3 reads CASSPGNYGYTF. In DNA, the CDR3 is TGCGCCAGCAGCCCAGGCAACTATGGCTACACCTTC.

The V call is TRBV6-5, the J call TRBJ1-6; D not certain. The CDR3 sequence is 12 residues long. The germline V gene encodes CDR1 MNHEY and CDR2 SVGAGI. V was trimmed by 10 bases and J by 10 bases, leaving 14 bases between them. The DNA of the CDR3 is TGTGCCATCCGCCGGGGTAACTCACCCCTCCACTTT. Its protein is CAIRRGNSPLHF.

The rearrangement joins TRBV18 to TRBJ2-5, with D uncertain. This CDR3 spans 11 amino acids. Germline values: CDR1 KGHSH, CDR2 LQKENI. V was shortened by 3 bases and J by 3 bases, with 2 bases between the two germline ends. CDR3 amino acids: CASSPEETQYF. The CDR3 nucleotides are TGTGCCAGCTCACCGGAAGAGACCCAGTACTTC.

The genes are TRBV6-1 and TRBJ1-2; D is undetermined. This CDR3 has 13 residues. Germline lookup yields CDR1 MNHNS and CDR2 SASEGT. V shed 2 bases and J shed 6 bases, with 10 bases lying between them. The CDR3 region is CASSETVSDGYTF. CDR3 DNA: TGTGCCAGCAGTGAAACGGTTTCCGATGGCTACACCTTC.

The chain links TRBV7-8 to TRBJ1-5; D possibly corresponds to TRBD1 (5 bases). Germline V gene data show CDR1 as SGHVS and CDR2 as FQNEAQ. CDR3 length equals 14 residues. V lost 0 bases, J lost 4 bases, and 7 bases lay in between. The CDR3 DNA sequence: TGTGCCAGCAGCTTAGCGGGGGTAAATCAGCCCCAGCATTTT. Encoded protein: CASSLAGVNQPQHF. The full variable domain, its missing parts supplied by reference TRBV7-8 and TRBJ1-5, is GAGVSQSPRYKVAKRGQDVALRCDPISGHVSLFWYQQALGQGPEFLTYFQNEAQLDKSGLPSDRFFAERPEGSVSTLKIQRTQQEDSAVYLCASSLAGVNQPQHFGDGTRLSIL.

V is TRBV19 and J is TRBJ2-5; no clear D. Between the trimmed V and J ends, which lost 2 bases and 5 bases, there was a span of 12 bases. Germline assignment: CDR1 LNHDA and CDR2 SQIVND (reference sequence). The CDR3 sequence is 14 residues long. The CDR3 DNA follows: TGTGCCAGTAGTATAAACTCGGCTTCGGAGACCCAGTACTTC. Protein: CASSINSASETQYF.

The chain has TRBV5-1 and TRBJ2-7; a possible D gene is TRBD2 (6 bases). V shed 7 bases and J shed 1 base, with 12 bases lying between them. Germline lookup yields CDR1 SGHRS and CDR2 YFSETQ. There are 13 residues in the CDR3. CDR3 amino acids: CASRGLKSYEQYF. The CDR3 DNA follows: TGCGCCAGCCGGGGGTTGAAGTCCTACGAGCAGTACTTC. Filled out from reference TRBV5-1 and TRBJ2-7, the complete variable domain reads KAGVTQTPRYLIKTRGQQVTLSCSPISGHRSVSWYQQTPGQGLQFLFEYFSETQRNKGNFPGRFSGRQFSNSRSEMNVSTLELGDSALYLCASRGLKSYEQYFGPGTRLTVT.

This clone was counted a few times. The rearrangement links TRBV28 to TRBJ2-7; tentatively, D is TRBD1 or TRBD2 (5 bases each). CDR3 size: 16 residues. In germline, CDR1 is MDHEN, CDR2 SYDVKM. V lost 6 bases, J lost 0 bases, and 18 bases lay in between. CDR3 coding DNA: TGTGCCAGCAGGGGGCCCGGGACCCTCAGCTCCTACGAGCAGTACTTC. Protein: CASRGPGTLSSYEQYF.

The V call is TRBV5-6, the J call TRBJ1-1; tentatively, D is TRBD1 (5 bases). Looked up from germline, CDR1 is SGHDT and CDR2 is YYEEEE. The CDR3 is made up of 13 amino acids. With 4 bases removed from V and 8 bases from J, the gap between germline ends came to 15 bases. CDR3 in amino acids: CASSGTFRREAFF. The CDR3 DNA reads as TGTGCCAGCAGCGGGACGTTCAGACGGGAAGCTTTCTTT.

The chain links TRBV27 to TRBJ1-6; 8 bases fit TRBD1. Germline assignment: CDR1 MNHEY and CDR2 SMNVEV (reference sequence). This CDR3 comprises 17 residues. Losses at the gene ends were 0 bases for V and 3 bases for J; bases not matched to a gene: 4. The CDR3 coding sequence is TGTGCCAGCAGTTTATCGATTACAGGGGGCTATAATTCACCCCTCCACTTT. This sequence encodes CASSLSITGGYNSPLHF.

This clone showed up just once. V and J are TRBV18 and TRBJ2-1, with unresolved D. CDR1 is KGHSH and CDR2 is LQKENI in the germline V gene. With 3 bases removed from V and 6 bases from J, the gap between germline ends came to 18 bases. This CDR3 has 16 amino acids. In DNA, the CDR3 is TGTGCCAGCTCACCCGCGGCGGCCGGTACTCTCAATGAGCAGTTCTTC. It yields the protein CASSPAAAGTLNEQFF.

The gene calls are TRBV30 and TRBJ2-1, with TRBD2 as a possible D gene (5 bases). CDR1 and CDR2 (germline): GTSNPN, SVGIG (reference sequence). With 2 bases removed from V and 4 bases from J, the gap between germline ends came to 9 bases. The CDR3 totals 13 residues. CDR3 nucleotides: TGTGCCTGGAGTTCTGGACTTTACAATGAGCAGTTCTTC. Translating it yields CAWSSGLYNEQFF.

This chain uses TRBV5-1 with TRBJ2-7; TRBD1 aligns across 9 bases. This CDR3 contains 15 residues. Per the germline V gene, CDR1 is SGHRS and CDR2 is YFSETQ. V lost 0 bases, J lost 6 bases, and 7 bases stayed unmatched. The CDR3 loop reads CASSLEGTGPGEQYF. The CDR3 nucleotides are TGCGCCAGCAGCTTGGAGGGGACAGGGCCGGGCGAGCAGTACTTC.

The CDR3 is CASSLSGRWLETQYF. DNA for the CDR3: TGTGCCAGCAGCTTAAGCGGGAGATGGTTGGAGACCCAGTACTTC. V is TRBV7-8 and J is TRBJ2-5; TRBD2 agrees at 8 bases. CDR1 is SGHVS and CDR2 is FQNEAQ in the germline V gene. The CDR3 loop spans 15 amino acids. Losses at the gene ends were 2 bases for V and 5 bases for J; bases not matched to a gene: 7.

This chain links TRBV2 with TRBJ2-3, with D perhaps TRBD1 (6 bases). V was trimmed by 5 bases and J by 5 bases, leaving 17 bases between them. Germline values: CDR1 SNHLY, CDR2 FYNNEI. The CDR3 runs to 15 residues. The CDR3: CASSYIRGGGDTQYF. The CDR3 coding sequence is TGTGCCAGCAGTTATATTAGAGGGGGTGGAGATACGCAGTATTTT. Variable domain in full (rest from reference TRBV2 and TRBJ2-3): EPEVTQTPSHQVTQMGQEVILRCVPISNHLYFYWYRQILGQKVEFLVSFYNNEISEKSEIFDDQFSVERPDGSNFTLKIRSTKLEDSAMYFCASSYIRGGGDTQYFGPGTRLTVL.

The rearrangement links TRBV11-2 to TRBJ1-6; D not resolved. From germline, CDR1 is SGHAT and CDR2 FQNNGV. The CDR3 has 15 amino acids. The ends were cut back, 3 bases at V and 7 bases at J, with 13 bases in the middle. CDR3 coding DNA: TGTGCCAGCAGCTTCTTGGAGGGTTTGAATTCACCCCTCCACTTT. It specifies CASSFLEGLNSPLHF.

V gene TRBV2 combines with J gene TRBJ1-1; D call uncertain. From germline, CDR1 is SNHLY and CDR2 FYNNEI. Deletions cut 9 bases from V and 6 bases from J, with 11 bases between. This CDR3 is built from 11 residues. CDR3 sequence: CARSTGSEAFF. CDR3 in DNA: TGTGCCAGATCAACGGGGTCTGAAGCTTTCTTT.

The chain carries TRBV9 and TRBJ2-2, with no clear D. Germline V gene sequence: CDR1 SGDLS, CDR2 YYNGEE. This CDR3 has 14 amino acids. Trimming shortened V by 0 bases and J by 4 bases, and 7 bases separated the two germline ends. This chain's CDR3 is CASSVAAATGELFF. The CDR3 DNA sequence: TGTGCCAGCAGCGTAGCAGCCGCCACCGGGGAGCTGTTTTTT.

The chain combines TRBV28 with TRBJ2-7, with D maybe TRBD2 (5 bases). Trimming took off 3 bases at V and 6 bases at J, with 15 bases between the two ends. This CDR3 is built from 14 residues. CDR1 is MDHEN, CDR2 SYDVKM, per germline. CDR3 in amino acids: CASSLVRGSGEQYF. As DNA, the CDR3 is TGTGCCAGCAGTTTGGTCCGGGGTTCAGGCGAGCAGTACTTC.

J is TRBJ1-2 and V is TRBV7-8; 9 bases are shared with TRBD1. V lost 3 bases to trimming and J lost 10 bases; unmatched junction nucleotides: 6. CDR1 and CDR2 (germline): SGHVS, FQNEAQ. This CDR3 is 13 amino acids long. CDR3 sequence reads: CASSFQGQGYYTF. CDR3 coding DNA: TGTGCCAGCAGCTTTCAGGGACAGGGATACTACACCTTC.

In this sample, this clone turned up once. V and J are TRBV7-6 and TRBJ1-1; the match to TRBD1 covers 7 bases. The CDR3 totals 12 residues. V lost 8 bases to trimming and J lost 4 bases; unmatched junction nucleotides: 4. The germline CDR1 and CDR2 sequences are SGHVS and FNYEAQ. The CDR3 loop is CASGGTATEAFF. In DNA form, the CDR3 reads TGTGCCAGCGGAGGGACAGCCACTGAAGCTTTCTTT.

The chain links TRBV15 to TRBJ2-5, with TRBD2 as a possible D gene (6 bases). Trimming took 1 base from V and 3 from J, leaving 6 bases between them. The germline gives CDR1 LNHNV, CDR2 YYDKDF (reference sequence). This CDR3 contains 13 residues. The CDR3 is CATSRGGEETQYF. The CDR3 nucleotides read TGTGCCACCAGCAGAGGGGGGGAAGAGACCCAGTACTTC.